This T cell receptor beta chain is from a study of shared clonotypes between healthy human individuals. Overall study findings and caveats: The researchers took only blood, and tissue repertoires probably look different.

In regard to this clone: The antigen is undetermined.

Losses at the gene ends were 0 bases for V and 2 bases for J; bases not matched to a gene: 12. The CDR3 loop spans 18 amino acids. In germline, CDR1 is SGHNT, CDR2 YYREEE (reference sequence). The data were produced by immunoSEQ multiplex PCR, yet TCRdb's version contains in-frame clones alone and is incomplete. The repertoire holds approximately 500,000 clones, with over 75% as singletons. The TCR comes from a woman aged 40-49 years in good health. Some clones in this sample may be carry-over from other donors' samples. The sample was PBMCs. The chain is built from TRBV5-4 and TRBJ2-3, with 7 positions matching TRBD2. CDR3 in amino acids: CASSLGGGGREHTDTQYF. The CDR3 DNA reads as TGTGCCAGCAGCTTGGGAGGTGGCGGGAGAGAACACACAGATACGCAGTATTTT.